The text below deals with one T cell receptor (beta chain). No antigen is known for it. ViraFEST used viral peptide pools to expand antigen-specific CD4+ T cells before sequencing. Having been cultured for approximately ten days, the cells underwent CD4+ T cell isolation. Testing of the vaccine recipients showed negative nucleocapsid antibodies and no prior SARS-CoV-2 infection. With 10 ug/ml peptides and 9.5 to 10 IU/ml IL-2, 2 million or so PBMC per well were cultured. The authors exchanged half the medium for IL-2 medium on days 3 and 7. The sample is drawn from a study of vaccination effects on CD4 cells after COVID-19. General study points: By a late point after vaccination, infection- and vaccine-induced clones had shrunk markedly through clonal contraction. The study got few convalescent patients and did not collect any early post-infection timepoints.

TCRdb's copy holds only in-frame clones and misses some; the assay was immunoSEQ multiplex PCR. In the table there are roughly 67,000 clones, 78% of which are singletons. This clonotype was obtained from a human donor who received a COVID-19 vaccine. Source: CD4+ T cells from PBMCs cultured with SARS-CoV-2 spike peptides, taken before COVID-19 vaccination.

CDR3: CASSRAGGTNTGELFF. CDR3 sequence (DNA): TGTGCCAGCAGTCGAGCAGGGGGGACGAACACCGGGGAGCTGTTTTTT. The rearrangement uses TRBV6-2 or TRBV6-3 and TRBJ2-2, with a possible D match to TRBD1 (7 bases). V shed 5 bases and J shed 0 bases, with 13 bases lying between them. The CDR3 is made up of 16 amino acids. CDR1 and CDR2 from the germline V gene are MNHEY and SVGEGT.